This TCR beta chain stems from a study of OX40 agonist ivuxolimab in advanced cancers. As for the study in general: All patients had ivuxolimab intravenously every 2 weeks at 0.01 to 10 mg/kg. The diagnoses of dose-escalation patients were hepatocellular carcinoma, melanoma, renal cell or head and neck cancer.

The assay was immunoSEQ multiplex PCR, and TCRdb's table has in-frame clones only and misses some. The sample includes approximately 70,000 clones, about 89% of them seen just once. The study, taken as a whole, reports: Antigen specificity remained undetermined for the expanded peripheral T cells.

As concerns this clone: Its antigen is not identified.

With 1 base removed from V and 0 bases from J, the gap between germline ends came to 8 bases. CDR3 length: 15 residues. Germline CDR1 is SNHLY and CDR2 is FYNNEI. The sequenced sample was CD4+ or CD8+ T cells sorted from blood, obtained in a trial of the OX40 agonist ivuxolimab. The receptor was derived from an adult with an advanced solid tumor such as melanoma, head and neck, liver or kidney cancer. The rearrangement uses TRBV2 and TRBJ2-3; D remains ambiguous. The CDR3 bases are TGTGCCAGCAGTGAAGGAGCCCTCAGCACAGATACGCAGTATTTT. This sequence encodes CASSEGALSTDTQYF.